Listed below are T cell receptor beta chains from one sample, sequenced in a study of cytomegalovirus exposure and HLA in healthy donors. Libraries were prepared by immunoSEQ multiplex PCR; TCRdb keeps only in-frame clonotypes and omits some of them. The table includes about 170,000 clones, approximately 72% detected once. Sequenced: PBMCs. The receptors shown here come from a human donor in good health. CDR3s include the opening cysteine and the closing phenylalanine or tryptophan. Fields, in order: D gene, clone size, J gene, V gene, CDR3 DNA, CDR3 protein. The D gene is left open where the match is weak. Clone sizes are given selectively: once, few, many, or a class where the clone is expanded.

D: TRBD1; size: NA; J: TRBJ1-6; V: TRBV30; DNA: TGTGCCTGGAGTCGGGACAGATCAGATTCACCCCTCCACTTT; CDR3: CAWSRDRSDSPLHF
D: NA; size: NA; J: TRBJ2-3; V: TRBV19; DNA: TGTGCCAGTAGTCCAGGAGGGGGCCTAGGCACAGATACGCAGTATTTT; CDR3: CASSPGGGLGTDTQYF
D: NA; size: NA; J: TRBJ1-2; V: TRBV2; DNA: TGTGCCAGCAGTGTTACGGGAGCTAACTATGGCTACACCTTC; CDR3: CASSVTGANYGYTF
D: TRBD1; size: NA; J: TRBJ2-7; V: TRBV6-5; DNA: TGTGCCAGCAGTTACTCGTGGACAGGGGACTACGAGCAGTACTTC; CDR3: CASSYSWTGDYEQYF
D: NA; size: NA; J: TRBJ1-1; V: TRBV4-1; DNA: TGCGCCAGCAGCCAAGAGAGCACTGAAGCTTTCTTT; CDR3: CASSQESTEAFF
D: NA; size: NA; J: TRBJ1-6; V: TRBV6-5; DNA: TGTGCCAGCAGTAGGGACTTCAATAATTCACCCCTCCACTTT; CDR3: CASSRDFNNSPLHF
D: NA; size: NA; J: TRBJ1-1; V: TRBV2; DNA: TGTGCCAGCACTCCACTCCGCGGGGGATGGAACACTGAAGCTTTCTTT; CDR3: CASTPLRGGWNTEAFF
D: NA; size: NA; J: TRBJ1-1; V: TRBV19; DNA: TGTGCCAGTACCCCCTTCGGGGGGACTAACACTGAAGCTTTCTTT; CDR3: CASTPFGGTNTEAFF
D: NA; size: NA; J: TRBJ2-5; V: TRBV5-1; DNA: TGCGCCAGCAGCTTTCGCGGACAGCAAGAGACCCAGTACTTC; CDR3: CASSFRGQQETQYF
D: NA; size: NA; J: TRBJ2-2; V: TRBV6-1; DNA: TGTGCCAGCAGTGGACAGGATTTTACCGGGGAGCTGTTTTTT; CDR3: CASSGQDFTGELFF
D: TRBD1; size: NA; J: TRBJ2-6; V: TRBV4-2; DNA: TGTGCCAGCAGCCTCAGGTTCGGGACAGACTCTGGGGCCAACGTCCTGACTTTC; CDR3: CASSLRFGTDSGANVLTF
D: NA; size: NA; J: TRBJ2-2; V: TRBV7-3; DNA: TGTGCCAGCAGTCCCCTGTTAAACACCGGGGAGCTGTTTTTT; CDR3: CASSPLLNTGELFF
D: NA; size: few; J: TRBJ2-7; V: TRBV6-1; DNA: TGTGCCAGCAGTGAATTCCCAGGCTTCTACGAGCAGTACTTC; CDR3: CASSEFPGFYEQYF
D: NA; size: NA; J: TRBJ1-1; V: TRBV5-1; DNA: TGCGCCAGCAGCCACCTTTCTGGAGAAACTGAAGCTTTCTTT; CDR3: CASSHLSGETEAFF
D: NA; size: NA; J: TRBJ1-6; V: TRBV7-3; DNA: TGTGCCAGCAGCTCACAGGGTCTTGGTAATTCACCCCTCCACTTT; CDR3: CASSSQGLGNSPLHF
D: TRBD2; size: NA; J: TRBJ2-1; V: TRBV7-2; DNA: TGTGCCAGCAGCCGTAGTAGCGGGGGAGTAGATGAGCAGTTCTTC; CDR3: CASSRSSGGVDEQFF
D: NA; size: NA; J: TRBJ1-1; V: TRBV5-1; DNA: TGCGCCAGCAGCCAACAGGGGAACACTGAAGCTTTCTTT; CDR3: CASSQQGNTEAFF
D: TRBD2; size: NA; J: TRBJ2-5; V: TRBV19; DNA: TGTGCCAGTAGTCCGGGGGGGCGGGGGGAGACCCAGTACTTC; CDR3: CASSPGGRGETQYF
D: NA; size: NA; J: TRBJ2-1; V: TRBV7-2; DNA: TGTGCCAGCAGCTTAGGTGGCAGTCCCTACAATGAGCAGTTCTTC; CDR3: CASSLGGSPYNEQFF
D: TRBD1; size: NA; J: TRBJ1-2; V: TRBV7-3; DNA: TGTGCCAGCAGCTTAATCCCCGGGGACAGGGATGGCTACACCTTC; CDR3: CASSLIPGDRDGYTF
D: NA; size: few; J: TRBJ1-1; V: TRBV5-6; DNA: TGTGCCAGCAGCTTGGGGCCGCAGAACACTGAAGCTTTCTTT; CDR3: CASSLGPQNTEAFF
D: NA; size: NA; J: TRBJ2-7; V: TRBV4-3; DNA: TGCGCCAGCAGCCAAGATGGGAGAGGGTCCTACGAGCAGTACTTC; CDR3: CASSQDGRGSYEQYF
D: NA; size: NA; J: TRBJ1-1; V: TRBV5-6; DNA: TGTGCCAGCAGCCAAGGGGCAGTTAACACTGAAGCTTTCTTT; CDR3: CASSQGAVNTEAFF
D: NA; size: NA; J: TRBJ1-2; V: TRBV19; DNA: TGTGCCAGTAGTATAGTTCAGGATGGCTACACCTTC; CDR3: CASSIVQDGYTF
D: TRBD1; size: NA; J: TRBJ2-3; V: TRBV7-8; DNA: TGTGCCAGCAGCGCCCGACAGGGAAGCACAGATACGCAGTATTTT; CDR3: CASSARQGSTDTQYF
D: TRBD1; size: NA; J: TRBJ1-1; V: TRBV19; DNA: TGTGCCAGTAGTATTGACAGGGGGCTGATGTACACTGAAGCTTTCTTT; CDR3: CASSIDRGLMYTEAFF
D: NA; size: once; J: TRBJ1-4; V: TRBV2; DNA: TGTGCCAGCAGTGAGTCTGGGAGAAATGAAAAACTGTTTTTT; CDR3: CASSESGRNEKLFF
D: TRBD2; size: NA; J: TRBJ2-5; V: TRBV19; DNA: TGTGCCAGTAGTACCCTGGGACTAGCGGAAGAGACCCAGTACTTC; CDR3: CASSTLGLAEETQYF
D: NA; size: once; J: TRBJ1-4; V: TRBV6-1; DNA: TGTGCCAGCCAAACAGGGTTATATGTAAAACTGTTTTTT; CDR3: CASQTGLYVKLFF
D: TRBD2; size: NA; J: TRBJ2-5; V: TRBV30; DNA: TGTGCCTGGAGTGTCGCCCCGGGGGGGCTGTACCAAGAGACCCAGTACTTC; CDR3: CAWSVAPGGLYQETQYF
D: NA; size: NA; J: TRBJ2-3; V: TRBV27; DNA: TGTGCCAGCAGTTTAATAGTAGACACAGATACGCAGTATTTT; CDR3: CASSLIVDTDTQYF
D: NA; size: once; J: TRBJ2-3; V: TRBV7-7; DNA: TGTGCTAGCAGCTTGAATTTACTCACAGATACGCAGTATTTT; CDR3: CASSLNLLTDTQYF
D: TRBD1; size: NA; J: TRBJ1-5; V: TRBV19; DNA: TGTGCCAGTAGTATGGGAGGGGACAGGGGGCCTCAGCCCCAGCATTTT; CDR3: CASSMGGDRGPQPQHF
D: NA; size: NA; J: TRBJ1-1; V: TRBV19; DNA: TGTGCCAGTAGTATTTCCCCAGGGTTCACTGAAGCTTTCTTT; CDR3: CASSISPGFTEAFF
D: TRBD1; size: NA; J: TRBJ2-3; V: TRBV5-6; DNA: TGTGCCAGCAGTTCGACAGGGACAGATACGCAGTATTTT; CDR3: CASSSTGTDTQYF
D: NA; size: NA; J: TRBJ1-5; V: TRBV5-1; DNA: TGCGCCAGCAGCGAGGACAGTAGCAATCAGCCCCAGCATTTT; CDR3: CASSEDSSNQPQHF
D: NA; size: once; J: TRBJ2-7; V: TRBV7-9; DNA: TGTGCCAGCAGCCCCCCTATGTTCGACGAGCAGTACTTC; CDR3: CASSPPMFDEQYF
D: NA; size: NA; J: TRBJ1-4; V: TRBV5-1; DNA: TGCGCCAGCAGTTCGACAGTGGGTGAAAAACTGTTTTTT; CDR3: CASSSTVGEKLFF
D: TRBD1; size: few; J: TRBJ2-2; V: TRBV5-8; DNA: TGTGCCAGCAGCTTGGACCAGGGGGCGAGAACCGGGGAGCTGTTTTTT; CDR3: CASSLDQGARTGELFF